This entry lists 7 T cell receptor beta chains sequenced from one sample in a study of blood T cell repertoires in COVID-19. Libraries were prepared by immunoSEQ multiplex PCR; TCRdb keeps only in-frame clonotypes and omits some of them. The top ten hold about 8% of the sample, which has some 250,000 clones, about 85% seen once. Sequencing was done on a sample of peripheral blood. Receptors were obtained from a woman of 80 years or more with acute or convalescent COVID-19.

The V and J genes are TRBV4-1 and TRBJ2-1; perhaps TRBD1 as D (6 bases). The CDR3 contains 16 residues. Per the germline V gene, CDR1 is MGHRA and CDR2 is YSYEKL. The V end lost 5 bases, the J end lost 8 bases, and 22 bases lay between the germline ends. DNA for the CDR3: TGCGCCAGCAGCTCAAGCCAAACCGGGACATGGGATGAGCAGTTCTTC. This encodes CASSSSQTGTWDEQFF.

In this sample, this clone turned up a few times. J is TRBJ2-5 and V is TRBV7-7; D is uncertain. From germline, CDR1 is SSHAT and CDR2 FNYEAQ (reference sequence). The CDR3 has 13 amino acids. Trimming shortened V by 3 bases and J by 1 base, and 6 bases separated the two germline ends. The CDR3 region is CASSFGGQETQYF. The CDR3 coding sequence is TGTGCCAGCAGCTTTGGCGGCCAAGAGACCCAGTACTTC.

This clone was counted a single time. V gene TRBV5-8 combines with J gene TRBJ1-1; D not resolved. Trimming pared 1 base from V and 4 bases from J, leaving 8 bases between. This CDR3 is 13 amino acids long. The V gene's germline CDR1 is SGHTS and CDR2 YDEGEE. CDR3 sequence reads: CASSLTVATEAFF. In DNA, the CDR3 is TGTGCCAGCAGCTTGACAGTGGCCACTGAAGCTTTCTTT.

The chain uses TRBV5-1 and TRBJ2-5, with 7 bases that match TRBD1. V shed 4 bases, J shed 2 bases, and the junction held 2 bases outside the gene matches. The CDR3 is made up of 13 amino acids. Germline V gene data show CDR1 as SGHRS and CDR2 as YFSETQ. CDR3 loop: CASSKGQQETQYF. CDR3 DNA sequence: TGCGCCAGCAGCAAGGGACAGCAAGAGACCCAGTACTTC.

J is TRBJ1-1 and V is TRBV7-9, with a possible D match to TRBD1 (5 bases). Germline V gives CDR1 SEHNR, CDR2 FQNEAQ (reference sequence). The CDR3 sequence is 14 residues long. Trimming shortened V by 5 bases and J by 5 bases, and 15 bases separated the two germline ends. CDR3 nucleotide sequence: TGTGCCAGCAGCCGACAGCAAGTTAGGACTGAAGCTTTCTTT. It translates to CASSRQQVRTEAFF.

Notes on this clone: The sample carries other DNA sequences with the same CDR3. The chain has TRBV5-1 and TRBJ1-1, with 8 bases lining up with TRBD1. V lost 2 bases to trimming and J lost 5 bases; unmatched junction nucleotides: 5. This CDR3 comprises 14 residues. Per the germline V gene, CDR1 is SGHRS and CDR2 is YFSETQ. The CDR3 nucleotides are TGCGCCAGCAGCTTTGGACAGGGAGGGACTGAAGCTTTCTTT. Residues: CASSFGQGGTEAFF. The variable domain in full, completed from reference TRBV5-1 and TRBJ1-1, reads KAGVTQTPRYLIKTRGQQVTLSCSPISGHRSVSWYQQTPGQGLQFLFEYFSETQRNKGNFPGRFSGRQFSNSRSEMNVSTLELGDSALYLCASSFGQGGTEAFFGQGTRLTVV.

This CDR3 reads CASSQGVQGLGYTF. In nucleotides, the CDR3 is TGTGCCAGCAGCCAAGGGGTGCAGGGGCTCGGCTACACCTTC. This chain links TRBV3-1 (or the pseudogene TRBV3-2) with TRBJ1-2, with a tentative D call TRBD1 (6 bases). Germline lookup yields CDR1 LGHDT and CDR2 YNNKEL (reference sequence). The CDR3 is made up of 14 amino acids. Trimming took off 1 base at V and 8 bases at J, with 14 bases between the two ends.